Below are 5 T cell receptor beta chains sequenced from a single sample in a study of T cell repertoires in cytomegalovirus infection. TCRdb fed the reads into MiXCR, producing one record per CDR3 protein. The data hold approximately 110,000 distinct CDR3 sequences, with approximately 30% observed a single time. These receptors lack a known antigen. This specimen was CD8+ T cells from cultured PBMCs, taken from culture after CMV antigen stimulation. The receptors shown here come from a human donor in good health (CMV status not recorded). Some clones in this sample may be carry-over from other donors' samples.

The rearrangement links TRBV3-1 to TRBJ1-4; D gene uncertain. Germline V CDR1 and CDR2: LGHDT, YNNKEL (reference sequence). The CDR3 length is 15 residues. Trimming removed 0 bases from V and 14 bases from J, with 19 bases in between. The CDR3 DNA reads as TGTGCCAGCAGCCAAGAGGGATTGCCCGCACGTTATCTGTTTTTT. As protein: CASSQEGLPARYLFF.

The V and J genes are TRBV7-6 and TRBJ1-1; D ambiguous. The V end lost 5 bases, the J end lost 0 bases, and 10 bases lay between the germline ends. The CDR3 spans 14 residues. Germline V gene data show CDR1 as SGHVS and CDR2 as FNYEAQ. CDR3: CASSAKNMNTEAFF. For the CDR3, the DNA is TGTGCCAGCAGCGCGAAAAATATGAACACTGAAGCTTTCTTT. The full variable domain, with the rest looked up from reference TRBV7-6 and TRBJ1-1, is GAGVSQSPRYKVTKRGQDVALRCDPISGHVSLYWYRQALGQGPEFLTYFNYEAQQDKSGLPNDRFSAERPEGSISTLTIQRTEQRDSAMYRCASSAKNMNTEAFFGQGTRLTVV.

This clonotype was seen a few times. The genes are TRBV19 and TRBJ1-5; 8 nucleotides match TRBD1. Germline values: CDR1 LNHDA, CDR2 SQIVND (reference sequence). Trimming removed 5 bases from V and 5 bases from J; junction bases left unmatched: 8. The CDR3 sequence is 15 residues long. In nucleotides, the CDR3 is TGTGCCAGTAGTCTCGGGACAGGACCTTATCAGCCCCAGCATTTT. Translating it yields CASSLGTGPYQPQHF.

The CDR3, as DNA: TGTGCCAGCAGGGGACTAGCGGGGGACACTAGCACAGATACGCAGTATTTT. It translates to CASRGLAGDTSTDTQYF. This chain joins TRBV12-3 or TRBV12-4 and TRBJ2-3; 14 nucleotides match TRBD2. The CDR3 contains 17 residues. J lost 0 bases, V lost 6 bases, and 5 bases had no gene match.

The rearrangement uses TRBV4-1 and TRBJ2-3; 7 nucleotides align to TRBD1. This CDR3 has 14 residues. CDR1 MGHRA and CDR2 YSYEKL come from the germline V gene. J lost 4 bases, V lost 1 base, and 2 bases had no gene match. The CDR3 protein is CASSQGRGSDTQYF. For the CDR3, the DNA is TGCGCCAGCAGCCAAGGCAGGGGGTCAGATACGCAGTATTTT.